This T cell receptor (beta chain) stems from a study of identical twins. Study-wide results and limits: Invariant populations such as MAIT and iNKT cells could partly muddle zero-insertion analyses. Cross-sectional statistics, not tracking of the same donors, supported the conclusions.

All donors comprised healthy Caucasians. This clonotype has a handful of counts. Its specificity is not known. Germline assignment: CDR1 DFQATT and CDR2 SNEGSKA (reference sequence). This CDR3 comprises 13 residues. V was shortened by 6 bases and J by 0 bases, with 10 bases between the two germline ends. TCRdb used MiXCR to reprocess the 5' RACE reads, holding one entry per CDR3 protein. The sample carries more than 400,000 distinct CDR3 sequences, about 16% recorded once. In addition, the sample was reused for a study of yellow fever vaccine responses in identical twins.

The chain couples TRBV20-1 to TRBJ2-3; D gene uncertain. The sample comprised CD4+ T cells sorted from blood. The receptor's source is a woman aged 18-29 years in good health. CDR3 region: CSAQSTSTDTQYF. The CDR3 coding sequence is TGCAGTGCGCAGTCGACTAGCACAGATACGCAGTATTTT.